The 8 T cell receptor beta chains below all came from one sample that was sequenced in a study of blood T cells in healthy people across ages. Primers used in a second PCR of about 6 to 12 cycles were a sample-barcoded 5' primer and a J-beta primer mix. TCRdb recomputed calls from the 5' RACE reads with MiXCR, one row per CDR3 protein. The table has more than 500,000 distinct CDR3 sequences, approximately 26% seen once. These data were likewise used in another study, on T cells of mothers and their children.

The sequencing sample was made of blood. The origin of the receptors is a boy younger than 10 in good health.

This clonotype was observed at least ten times. The J gene is TRBJ1-4, the V gene TRBV21-1; no DNA check was done on the table's D call, TRBD1. TRBV21-1 is classified as a pseudogene. The CDR3 extends over 16 amino acids. CDR3: CASSKGGNRAGEKLFF. The CDR3 DNA reads as TGTGCCAGCAGCAAAGGGGGAAACAGGGCGGGAGAAAAACTGTTTTTT.

This clonotype was observed a few times. The CDR3 loop reads CASSYRLAGVAHEQYF. The CDR3 DNA follows: TGTGCCAGCAGTTATCGACTAGCGGGAGTAGCCCACGAGCAGTACTTC. This chain connects TRBV6-5 to TRBJ2-1; TRBD2 matches at 12 bases. Near its end, the DNA agrees better with TRBJ2-7, so the J call may be wrong. This CDR3 contains 16 residues. Germline V CDR1 and CDR2: MNHEY, SVGAGI.

The chain couples TRBV7-6 to TRBJ2-1; 8 bases are shared with TRBD2. Germline values: CDR1 SGHVS, CDR2 FNYEAQ. The CDR3 covers 15 residues. V lost 1 base, J lost 3 bases, and 2 bases stayed unmatched. CDR3 residues: CASSLVGTSYNEQFF. The DNA of the CDR3 is TGTGCCAGCAGCTTAGTAGGGACTAGCTACAATGAGCAGTTCTTC.

In this sample, this clonotype turned up a few times. This chain connects TRBV5-1 to TRBJ2-1; D assignment may be TRBD1 or TRBD2 (6 bases each). Germline CDR1 SGHRS, CDR2 YFSETQ. The CDR3 spans 16 residues. With 3 bases removed from V and 0 bases from J, the gap between germline ends came to 13 bases. CDR3 protein: CASSSGAASSYNEQFF. The CDR3 nucleotides read TGCGCCAGCAGCTCGGGGGCCGCGAGCTCCTACAATGAGCAGTTCTTC.

This clonotype has a handful of counts. The V call is TRBV12-3 or TRBV12-4, the J call TRBJ1-2; possibly TRBD1 for D (5 bases). V lost 4 bases and J 0 bases, leaving 15 bases between the germline ends. CDR3 size: 16 residues. Written as DNA, the CDR3 is TGTGCCAGCAGTTCTGAGAGACAGTGGACTAACTATGGCTACACCTTC. Its protein is CASSSERQWTNYGYTF.

This clonotype showed up just a few times. The chain employs TRBV12-5 and TRBJ2-2; D uncertain. CDR1 and CDR2 (germline): LGHNT, FRNRAP. The CDR3 runs to 17 residues. V shed 1 base and J shed 1 base, with 13 bases lying between them. CDR3 protein: CASGLGQSGLNTGELFF. The DNA of the CDR3 is TGTGCTAGTGGTTTGGGCCAGTCCGGCCTGAACACCGGGGAGCTGTTTTTT.

This clonotype was seen only a few times. The rearrangement joins TRBV4-3 to TRBJ1-2; D uncertain. The CDR3 covers 16 residues. Trimming cost V 0 bases and J 0 bases, with 11 bases left between them. Germline V gene data show CDR1 as LGHNA and CDR2 as YSLEER. CDR3 coding DNA: TGCGCCAGCAGCCAAGATAGAGCCGGCACTAACTATGGCTACACCTTC. Translation gives CASSQDRAGTNYGYTF.

The rearrangement uses TRBV30 and TRBJ2-3; no clear D gene. Trimming stripped 2 bases from V and 8 bases from J, with 17 bases between. This CDR3 region has 14 residues. Germline assignment: CDR1 GTSNPN and CDR2 SVGIG (reference sequence). CDR3 DNA sequence: TGTGCCTGGAGTAGGTGGCAGACCCCAGGTACGCAGTATTTT. Encoded protein: CAWSRWQTPGTQYF.